This T cell receptor (beta chain) was retrieved from a study of OX40 agonist ivuxolimab in advanced cancers. Overall study context: Mean age about 60 years, range about 23 to 80; just over 80% male.

Collection of blood occurred at baseline, at cycle 4 day 1, and at cycle 7 day 1. Here immunoSEQ multiplex PCR was the method, and the copy in TCRdb shows in-frame clones only, minus some. In the table there are 69,000 or so clones, approximately 90% of which are singletons. V was clipped by 2 bases and J by 8 bases; unmatched bases: 10. Germline CDR1 is SGHDT and CDR2 is YYEEEE. This CDR3 has 16 amino acids. The sequences come from CD4+ or CD8+ T cells sorted from blood, collected in a trial of the OX40 agonist ivuxolimab. This chain joins TRBV5-6 and TRBJ1-6; 7 bases map to TRBD1. This TCR was sampled from an adult with an advanced solid tumor such as melanoma, head and neck, liver or kidney cancer. CDR3 sequence: CASSLLAGQNHSPLHF. CDR3 in DNA: TGTGCCAGCAGCTTACTTGCGGGACAGAATCATTCACCCCTCCACTTT.